This T cell receptor beta chain was recorded in a study of T cell responses to AZD1222 COVID-19 vaccine. Study conclusions and caveats: White British donors predominated, females outnumbered males, and clonal diversity was possibly underestimated.

V dropped 10 bases and J dropped 0 bases, with 3 bases sitting between them. This CDR3 contains 10 residues. Germline V lookup: CDR1 MDHEN, CDR2 SYDVKM. Assay used: immunoSEQ multiplex PCR; TCRdb lists only in-frame clones, some missing. Here the sample spans about 140,000 clones, almost 95% being singletons. To note about this clone: What it binds is not known.

Second-dose intervals near 4 or 12 weeks were combined. The rearrangement uses TRBV28 and TRBJ1-2; no firm D call. The clonotype originates from an adult who received the AZD1222 COVID-19 vaccine. The sample here was peripheral blood, taken 28 days after the second AZD1222 dose. The CDR3 is CATTNYGYTF. The CDR3, as DNA: TGTGCCACCACTAACTATGGCTACACCTTC.